The clone carrying this T cell receptor (beta chain) was detected only a few times. Antigen specificity is unknown. Produced via immunoSEQ multiplex PCR; TCRdb's table is partial and in-frame only. In the table there are over 150,000 clones, around 92% of which are singletons. This sample was taken from a study of T cell responses to AZD1222 COVID-19 vaccine. On the study more broadly: Investigators merged groups given second doses at roughly 4 or roughly 12 weeks. Study results and caveats: Repertoires were collected only later (after the peak T cell response had occurred).

This TCR came from an adult in good health. Here the sequenced sample was peripheral blood, taken on day 0 of AZD1222 vaccination.

The CDR3 DNA follows: TGTGCCAGCTCCTACCTTTCGGACAGGGAAAGCACTGAAGCTTTCTTT. It encodes CASSYLSDRESTEAFF. The rearrangement uses TRBV18 and TRBJ1-1; TRBD1 matches at 8 bases. The CDR3 covers 16 residues. J was trimmed by 4 bases and V by 6 bases; bases with no gene match: 13. The germline V gene encodes CDR1 KGHSH and CDR2 LQKENI.